This T cell receptor beta chain was identified during a study of shared T cell receptors in the human thymus. The table lists this clone with a count of one. Some clones are missing from TCRdb's copy, which holds only in-frame ones; the method was immunoSEQ multiplex PCR. The sample includes 55,000 to 75,000 clones, over 90% seen only once; the top ten take around 0.03%. CDR1 and CDR2 (germline): SEHNR, FQNEAQ (reference sequence). The V and J ends lost 3 bases and 4 bases respectively, with 21 bases between them. The CDR3 is 17 amino acids. The sequenced material came from thymocytes. The source is a human donor. The genes are TRBV7-9 and TRBJ1-1, with D uncertain. CDR3 sequence: CASSLTPGFSTGTEAFF. In nucleotides, the CDR3 is TGTGCCAGCAGCTTGACACCCGGGTTCTCCACGGGCACTGAAGCTTTCTTT.